This TCR beta chain appears in the sequencing data of a study of graft-versus-host responses after intestinal transplantation. Germline-derived CDR1 and CDR2 are LNHDA and SQIVND (reference sequence). The CDR3 is 15 residues long. V was cut by 1 base and J by 5 bases, with 13 bases left in between. Generated by immunoSEQ multiplex PCR, the TCRdb table keeps only in-frame clones and is missing some. Of about 38,000 clones in the sample, over 80% are singletons; the top ten hold around 3.2%. The chain combines TRBV19 with TRBJ2-3, with TRBD1 as a possible D gene (5 bases). The material sequenced was PBMCs, taken about 160 weeks after transplant. The TCR was taken from a human patient who received an intestinal transplant, so some T cells may come from the graft donor. Here the CDR3 reads CASSIAAGKGDTQYF. The CDR3 DNA reads TGTGCCAGTAGTATAGCCGCAGGGAAGGGAGATACGCAGTATTTT.